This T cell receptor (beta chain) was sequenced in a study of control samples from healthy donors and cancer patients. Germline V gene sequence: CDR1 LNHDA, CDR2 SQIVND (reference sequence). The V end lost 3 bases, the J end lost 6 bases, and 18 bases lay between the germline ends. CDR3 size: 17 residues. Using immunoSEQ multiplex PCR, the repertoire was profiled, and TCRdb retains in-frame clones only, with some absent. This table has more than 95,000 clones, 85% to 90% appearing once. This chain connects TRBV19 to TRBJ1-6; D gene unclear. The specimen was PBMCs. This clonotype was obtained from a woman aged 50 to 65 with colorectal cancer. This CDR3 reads CASSMSAAEAFNSPLHF. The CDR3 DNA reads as TGTGCCAGTAGTATGAGTGCGGCCGAAGCCTTTAATTCACCCCTCCACTTT.